This T cell receptor beta chain comes out of a study of T cells in localized non-small cell lung cancer. General study points: There was an association of higher blood T cell density with longer overall survival. Of the tissues analyzed, uninvolved adjacent lung showed maximal T cell clonality, greater than tumor. Sequencing was restricted to one tumor region; therefore, heterogeneity remains possible. A median of around 58 clones ranked among the top 100 in tumor appeared in adjacent lung.

With regard to this clone: Its antigen is still unknown. Compared with germline, one end of the junction differs, possibly owing to a read error. Other DNA sequences from this sample encode an identical CDR3 as well.

Here immunoSEQ multiplex PCR was the method, and the copy in TCRdb shows in-frame clones only, minus some. This sample has 70,000 to 85,000 clones, with 70% to 85% found just once. Germline CDR1 SGHTA, CDR2 FQGTGA. The CDR3 covers 16 residues. The chain employs TRBV7-3 and TRBJ1-2; 8 bases line up with TRBD1. Sequenced here: peripheral blood, sampled before any cancer treatment. This receptor was taken from a female donor older than 55 with stage I lung adenocarcinoma. CDR3 bases: TGCGCCAGCAGCTTCATAAGCCAGGGGGCTTCCTATGGCTACACCTTC. It codes for CASSFISQGASYGYTF. The full variable domain, rest sourced from reference TRBV7-3 and TRBJ1-2, is GAGVSQTPSNKVTEKGKYVELRCDPISGHTALYWYRQSLGQGPEFLIYFQGTGAADDSGLPNDRFFAVRPEGSVSTLKIQRTERGDSAVYLCASSFISQGASYGYTFGSGTRLTVV.